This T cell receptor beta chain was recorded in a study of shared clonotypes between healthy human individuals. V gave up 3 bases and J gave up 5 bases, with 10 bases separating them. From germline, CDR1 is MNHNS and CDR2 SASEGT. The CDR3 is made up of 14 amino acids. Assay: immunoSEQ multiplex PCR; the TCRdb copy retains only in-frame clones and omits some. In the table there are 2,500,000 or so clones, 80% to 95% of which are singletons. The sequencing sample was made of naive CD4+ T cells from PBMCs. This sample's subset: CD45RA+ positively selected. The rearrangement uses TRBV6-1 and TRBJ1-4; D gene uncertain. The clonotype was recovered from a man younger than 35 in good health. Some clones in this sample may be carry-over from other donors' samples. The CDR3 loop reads CASSDRARNEKLFF. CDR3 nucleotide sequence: TGTGCCAGCAGTGACCGGGCCAGAAATGAAAAACTGTTTTTT.